This T cell receptor beta chain stems from a study of T-cell reconstitution after alpha-beta-depleted transplantation in children. General study points: Surviving recipient cells, namely T cells and thymic progenitors, were the source of high day-60 TCRbeta diversity in some patients.

The TCRbeta library was prepared with unique molecular identifiers. Via MiXCR, TCRdb re-called the PCR reads, giving one row per CDR3 protein. Of 10,000 or so distinct CDR3 sequences detected, about 15% appear once; the ten largest clones hold 50% to 60%. This clonotype was detected only a few times. Its antigen is unidentified. The sample was PBMCs, mostly from graft donor cells, taken 60 days after TCRalphabeta/CD19-depleted stem cell transplant. The origin of this receptor is a male patient between 5 and 17 years old who had a stem cell transplant for acute lymphoblastic leukemia, so the T cells may come from the graft donor.

DNA of the CDR3: TGTGCCAGTAGTATGGGCTACGAGCAGTACTTC. Translation gives CASSMGYEQYF. This rearrangement joins TRBV19 to TRBJ2-7; no reliable D call. Germline CDR1 and CDR2: LNHDA and SQIVND (reference sequence). The CDR3 runs to 11 residues. The ends were cut back, 3 bases at V and 3 bases at J, with 3 bases in the middle.